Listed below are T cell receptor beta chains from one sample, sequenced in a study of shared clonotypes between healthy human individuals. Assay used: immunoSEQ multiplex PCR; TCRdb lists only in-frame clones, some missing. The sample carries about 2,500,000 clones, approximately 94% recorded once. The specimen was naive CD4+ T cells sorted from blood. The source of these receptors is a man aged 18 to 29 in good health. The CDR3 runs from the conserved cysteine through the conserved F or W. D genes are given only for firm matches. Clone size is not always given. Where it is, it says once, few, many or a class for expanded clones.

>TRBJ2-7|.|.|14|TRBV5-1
TGCGCCAGCGCCTCCCCTACCCGGGGCCGGGAGCAGTACTTC
CASASPTRGREQYF
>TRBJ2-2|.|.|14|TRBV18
TGTGCCAGCTCACCGCGGATGGACACCGGGGAGCTGTTTTTT
CASSPRMDTGELFF
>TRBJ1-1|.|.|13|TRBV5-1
TGCGCCAGCAGATACAGGGTGAACACTGAAGCTTTCTTT
CASRYRVNTEAFF
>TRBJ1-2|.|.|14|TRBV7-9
TGTGCCAGCAGCTTTATCGGACATAACTATGGCTACACCTTC
CASSFIGHNYGYTF
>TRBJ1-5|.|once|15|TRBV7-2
TGTGCCAGCAGTCAACAGGGCTTAAGCAATCAGCCCCAGCATTTT
CASSQQGLSNQPQHF
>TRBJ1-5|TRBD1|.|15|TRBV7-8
TGTGCCAGCAGCTTACAGACAGGGGATAATCAGCCCCAGCATTTT
CASSLQTGDNQPQHF
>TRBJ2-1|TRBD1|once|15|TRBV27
TGTGCCAGCAGTTTAGAGGGACAGGGAAGCAATGAGCAGTTCTTC
CASSLEGQGSNEQFF
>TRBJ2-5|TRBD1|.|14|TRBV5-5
TGTGCCAGCAGCGGAGGACAGGGGAGGGAGACCCAGTACTTC
CASSGGQGRETQYF
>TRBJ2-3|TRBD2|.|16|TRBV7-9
TGTGCCAGCAGCTCAGGGGTTAGCGGGGGTGCAGATACGCAGTATTTT
CASSSGVSGGADTQYF
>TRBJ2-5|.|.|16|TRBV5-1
TGCGCCAGCAGCCCCTCGGGAGAGCCTAAGAGTGGGACCCAGTACTTC
CASSPSGEPKSGTQYF